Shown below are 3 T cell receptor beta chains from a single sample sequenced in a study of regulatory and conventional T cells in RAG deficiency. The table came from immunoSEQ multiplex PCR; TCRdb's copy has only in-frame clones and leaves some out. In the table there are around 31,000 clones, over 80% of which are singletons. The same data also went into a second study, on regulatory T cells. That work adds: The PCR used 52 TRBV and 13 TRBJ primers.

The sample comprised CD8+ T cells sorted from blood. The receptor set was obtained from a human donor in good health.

CDR3 sequence reads: CASSVPSNTGELFF. In nucleotides, the CDR3 is TGTGCCAGCAGCGTGCCTAGTAACACCGGGGAGCTGTTTTTT. The chain is built from TRBV9 and TRBJ2-2; no firm D call. The CDR3 runs to 14 residues. V was clipped by 2 bases and J by 2 bases, with 7 bases between them. Germline-derived CDR1 and CDR2 are SGDLS and YYNGEE. Drawing the rest from reference TRBV9 and TRBJ2-2, the complete variable domain is DSGVTQTPKHLITATGQRVTLRCSPRSGDLSVYWYQQSLDQGLQFLIQYYNGEERAKGNILERFSAQQFPDLHSELNLSSLELGDSALYFCASSVPSNTGELFFGEGSRLTVL.

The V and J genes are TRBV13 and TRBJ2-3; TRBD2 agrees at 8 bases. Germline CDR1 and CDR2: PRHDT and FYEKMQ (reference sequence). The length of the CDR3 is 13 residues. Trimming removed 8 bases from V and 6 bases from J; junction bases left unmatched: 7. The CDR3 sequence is CASRLATHDTQYF. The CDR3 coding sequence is TGTGCCAGCCGACTAGCGACCCACGATACGCAGTATTTT.

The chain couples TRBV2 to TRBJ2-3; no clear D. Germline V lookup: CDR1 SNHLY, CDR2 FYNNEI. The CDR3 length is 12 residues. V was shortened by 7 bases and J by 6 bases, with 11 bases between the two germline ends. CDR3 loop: CASNFNMDTQYF. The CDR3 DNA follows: TGTGCCAGCAATTTCAACATGGATACGCAGTATTTT.